This passage covers 8 T cell receptor beta chains from one sample sequenced in a study of blood T cell repertoires in COVID-19. Generated by immunoSEQ multiplex PCR, the TCRdb table keeps only in-frame clones and is missing some. The profile shows 250,000 to 350,000 clones, under 90% of them singletons. Sample: PBMCs or T cells enriched from blood (not recorded which). Receptors were obtained from a woman between 45 and 65 years old who had been exposed to COVID-19.

The chain employs TRBV27 and TRBJ1-2, with 7 bases that match TRBD1. Germline V lookup: CDR1 MNHEY, CDR2 SMNVEV (reference sequence). This CDR3 has 13 residues. The trim removed 5 bases at V and 7 bases at J, leaving 7 bases unmatched. The CDR3 protein is CASSEQGQAGYTF. The DNA of the CDR3 is TGTGCCAGCAGTGAACAGGGGCAAGCTGGCTACACCTTC.

The rearrangement links TRBV2 to TRBJ1-5; 8 bases match TRBD1. CDR3 size: 15 residues. J lost 7 bases, V lost 1 base, and 6 bases had no gene match. The V gene's germline CDR1 is SNHLY and CDR2 FYNNEI. Here the CDR3 DNA reads TGTGCCAGCAGTGAAGACAGGGGGTTCGGGCAGCCCCAGCATTTT. Protein: CASSEDRGFGQPQHF.

This clone has just one count. The chain links TRBV12-3 or TRBV12-4 to TRBJ1-2; TRBD1 aligns across 8 bases. The J segment lost 6 bases and the V segment lost 7 bases, leaving 7 bases of the junction unmatched. The CDR3 length is 13 residues. The CDR3 nucleotides read TGTGCCAGCACCCTTGGGACAGGCGATGGCTACACCTTC. Amino acid sequence: CASTLGTGDGYTF.

The chain employs TRBV29-1 and TRBJ2-3; 9 positions match TRBD1. Germline V lookup: CDR1 SQVTM, CDR2 ANQGSEA. This CDR3 contains 15 residues. The V and J ends lost 4 bases and 6 bases, in that order; junction bases with no gene match: 11. This chain's CDR3 is CSVAFGTGSLDTQYF. The CDR3, as DNA: TGCAGCGTTGCATTCGGGACAGGGTCATTGGATACGCAGTATTTT.

The V gene is TRBV2, the J gene TRBJ1-5; TRBD1 is a possible D gene (5 bases). The V gene lost 7 bases and the J gene lost 9 bases, with 13 bases spanning the gap. The CDR3 spans 12 residues. Germline CDR1 and CDR2: SNHLY and FYNNEI. CDR3 nucleotides: TGTGCCAGCACGCAGGGTGCGGTGCCCCAGCATTTT. It specifies CASTQGAVPQHF.

V and J are TRBV28 and TRBJ1-2; no reliable D call. V was shortened by 2 bases and J by 1 base, with 5 bases between the two germline ends. The CDR3 runs 13 residues. In germline, CDR1 is MDHEN, CDR2 SYDVKM. The CDR3 bases are TGTGCCAGCAGTTTAAGCTTTAACTATGGCTACACCTTC. Its protein is CASSLSFNYGYTF.

The gene calls are TRBV7-9 and TRBJ1-6, with 9 bases that match TRBD1. The germline gives CDR1 SEHNR, CDR2 FQNEAQ (reference sequence). Trimming removed 6 bases from V and 14 bases from J; junction bases left unmatched: 8. The CDR3 sequence is 13 residues long. In DNA form, the CDR3 reads TGTGCCAGCAGTCCGGGACAGGGTCGTTCCCTCCACTTT. It yields the protein CASSPGQGRSLHF. Full variable domain (remainder filled in from reference TRBV7-9 and TRBJ1-6): DTGVSQNPRHKITKRGQNVTFRCDPISEHNRLYWYRQTLGQGPEFLTYFQNEAQLEKSRLLSDRFSAERPKGSFSTLEIQRTEQGDSAMYLCASSPGQGRSLHFGNGTRLTVT.

V is TRBV2 and J is TRBJ2-3, with 8 bases aligning to TRBD2. CDR1 is SNHLY, CDR2 FYNNEI, per germline. V lost 6 bases to trimming and J lost 4 bases; unmatched junction nucleotides: 6. CDR3 length equals 14 residues. CDR3 in amino acids: CASRGGGLADTQYF. CDR3 coding DNA: TGTGCCAGCAGGGGCGGGGGGTTGGCAGATACGCAGTATTTT.